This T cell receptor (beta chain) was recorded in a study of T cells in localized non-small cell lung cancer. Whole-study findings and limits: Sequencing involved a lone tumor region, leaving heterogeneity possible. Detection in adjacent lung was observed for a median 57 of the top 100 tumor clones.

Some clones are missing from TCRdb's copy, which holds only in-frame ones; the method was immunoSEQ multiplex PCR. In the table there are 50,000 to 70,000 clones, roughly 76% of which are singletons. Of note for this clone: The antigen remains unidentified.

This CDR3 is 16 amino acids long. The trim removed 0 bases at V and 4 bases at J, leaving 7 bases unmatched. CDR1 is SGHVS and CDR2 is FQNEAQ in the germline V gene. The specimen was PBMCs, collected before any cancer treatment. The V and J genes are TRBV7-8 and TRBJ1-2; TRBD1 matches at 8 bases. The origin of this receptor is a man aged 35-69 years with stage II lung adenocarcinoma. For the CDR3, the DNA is TGTGCCAGCAGCTTAGCGCTGGCAGGGGGCGGCTATGGCTACACCTTC. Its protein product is CASSLALAGGGYGYTF.